The 9 T cell receptor beta chains below were found in one sample sequenced in a study of blood T cell repertoires in COVID-19. The data were produced by immunoSEQ multiplex PCR, yet TCRdb's version contains in-frame clones alone and is incomplete. The data show some 210,000 clones, approximately 90% seen once. Sample: peripheral blood. These receptors came from a woman aged 40 to 50 who had recovered from COVID-19.

The J gene is TRBJ2-1, the V gene TRBV19, with 13 nucleotides matching TRBD2. Germline loops: CDR1 LNHDA, CDR2 SQIVND (reference sequence). The CDR3 covers 16 residues. V dropped 3 bases and J dropped 15; count of bases not matched to a gene: 14. The CDR3 region has the DNA TGTGCCAGTAGTATTCGACTAGCGGGAGGTACTGGGATTATGTTCTTC. It translates to CASSIRLAGGTGIMFF.

This chain links TRBV7-9 with TRBJ2-7; TRBD1 matches 9 bases. Germline-derived CDR1 and CDR2 are SEHNR and FQNEAQ (reference sequence). This CDR3 comprises 16 residues. V lost 5 bases, J lost 2 bases, and 10 bases stayed unmatched. The CDR3 protein is CASSHIEGQGPYEQYF. DNA of the CDR3: TGTGCCAGCAGCCATATTGAGGGACAGGGACCCTACGAGCAGTACTTC.

The rearrangement joins TRBV6-1 to TRBJ2-7; D is uncertain. CDR1 is MNHNS and CDR2 is SASEGT in the germline V gene. The CDR3 consists of 13 residues. Trimming stripped 2 bases from V and 2 bases from J, with 7 bases between. The CDR3 reads CASSESTAYEQYF. The CDR3 nucleotides read TGTGCCAGCAGTGAATCAACAGCCTACGAGCAGTACTTC.

There are a few counts of this clone. The chain couples TRBV11-2 to TRBJ2-1; D is unclear. The CDR3 totals 15 residues. Germline CDR1 is SGHAT and CDR2 is FQNNGV. V was trimmed by 1 base and J by 4 bases, leaving 11 bases between them. Written as DNA, the CDR3 is TGTGCCAGCAGCTTAGTTGCTAGTCCATACAATGAGCAGTTCTTC. Translated, it gives CASSLVASPYNEQFF. The full variable domain, in which reference TRBV11-2 and TRBJ2-1 provide the parts outside the CDR3, is EAGVAQSPRYKIIEKRQSVAFWCNPISGHATLYWYQQILGQGPKLLIQFQNNGVVDDSQLPKDRFSAERLKGVDSTLKIQPAKLEDSAVYLCASSLVASPYNEQFFGPGTRLTVL.

The V call is TRBV5-6, the J call TRBJ2-5; 13 nucleotides match TRBD2. The CDR3 spans 15 residues. Germline values: CDR1 SGHDT, CDR2 YYEEEE. Trimming removed 2 bases from V and 4 bases from J; junction bases left unmatched: 2. The CDR3 region is CASSLRLAGGETQYF. CDR3 nucleotides: TGTGCCAGCAGCTTAAGACTAGCGGGAGGAGAGACCCAGTACTTC.

The chain has TRBV7-2 and TRBJ1-3, with D hard to call. Germline CDR1 SGHTA, CDR2 FQGNSA. Trimming left V 1 base short and J 0 bases short, with 10 bases between. The CDR3 sequence is 16 residues long. In DNA, the CDR3 is TGTGCCAGCAGCTTAGATGCGGGGAACTCTGGAAACACCATATATTTT. Translated, it gives CASSLDAGNSGNTIYF.

In this sample, this clone turned up a few times. The rearrangement uses TRBV7-9 and TRBJ1-4; TRBD1 matches at 10 bases. The ends lost 6 bases at V and 8 bases at J; junction bases unmatched: 6. This CDR3 has 14 residues. Germline V lookup: CDR1 SEHNR, CDR2 FQNEAQ (reference sequence). CDR3 in amino acids: CASRSGTGEEKLFF. CDR3 DNA: TGTGCCAGCAGGTCCGGGACAGGGGAAGAAAAACTGTTTTTT.

This chain connects TRBV4-1 to TRBJ1-5, with 7 bases matching TRBD1. With 4 bases clipped from V and 9 bases from J, the junction kept 15 bases outside the gene matches. CDR1 MGHRA and CDR2 YSYEKL come from the germline V gene. The CDR3 extends over 16 amino acids. The CDR3 here is CASSLESSGGRVPQHF. CDR3 bases: TGCGCCAGCAGCCTCGAGAGCTCAGGGGGACGGGTGCCCCAGCATTTT.

The chain uses TRBV16 and TRBJ2-5, with 7 bases fitting TRBD1. Trimming at V came to 5 bases and at J to 3 bases, leaving 3 bases not matched to a gene. Looked up from germline, CDR1 is KGHSY and CDR2 is FQNENV. The CDR3 is made up of 13 amino acids. CDR3 residues: CASSTGTEETQYF. In DNA, the CDR3 is TGTGCCAGCAGCACGGGGACAGAAGAGACCCAGTACTTC.